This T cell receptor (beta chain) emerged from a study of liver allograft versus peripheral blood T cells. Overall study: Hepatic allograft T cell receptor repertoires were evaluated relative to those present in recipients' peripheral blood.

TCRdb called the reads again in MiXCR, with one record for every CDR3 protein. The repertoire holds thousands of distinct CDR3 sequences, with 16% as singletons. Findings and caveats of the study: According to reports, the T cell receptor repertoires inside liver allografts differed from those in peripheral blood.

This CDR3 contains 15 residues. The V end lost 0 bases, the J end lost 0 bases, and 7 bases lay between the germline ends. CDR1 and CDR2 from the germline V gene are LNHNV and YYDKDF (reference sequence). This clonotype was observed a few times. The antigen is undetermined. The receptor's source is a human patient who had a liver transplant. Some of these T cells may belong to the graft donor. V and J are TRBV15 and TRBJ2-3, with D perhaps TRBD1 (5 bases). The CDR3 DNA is TGTGCCACCAGCAGAGATCAGGGCAGCACAGATACGCAGTATTTT. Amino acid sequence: CATSRDQGSTDTQYF.